This TCR beta chain was sequenced for a study of a mutant IDH1 vaccine in newly diagnosed glioma. Overall study: Earlier treatment was radiotherapy, temozolomide, or both, with most getting both.

Noted time point: baseline, week 1 (first vaccination visit). Stated treatment: pre-vaccination baseline after standard-of-care therapy. TCRdb's table, derived via immunoSEQ multiplex PCR, lists solely in-frame clones and lacks some. Found here are around 92,000 clones, approximately 83% of them singletons; the top ten hold 7.4%. The sequencing used PBMCs, collected from a glioma patient treated with radiotherapy, temozolomide or both. The receptor's source is a woman aged 45-59 years with glioma.

Here the CDR3 reads CASSLIGGGSYNEQFF. The CDR3 coding sequence is TGTGCCAGCAGCTTAATTGGCGGGGGATCCTACAATGAGCAGTTCTTC. V usage is TRBV7-2 and J usage is TRBJ2-1, with 7 bases lining up with TRBD2. CDR1 is SGHTA and CDR2 is FQGNSA in the germline V gene. Trimming cost V 2 bases and J 1 base; bases outside gene matches: 5. This CDR3 has 16 amino acids.